What follows is one T cell receptor (beta chain) and its context. The study assigned cohorts using participant-reported clinical history. Symptom resolution, clearance, or two negative PCRs marked donors in Cohort 3 as recovered. CDR3 size: 13 residues. The germline CDR1 and CDR2 sequences are MNHEY and SMNVEV (reference sequence). The ends were cut back, 5 bases at V and 9 bases at J, with 14 bases in the middle. The sample is drawn from a study of blood T cell repertoires in COVID-19. On the study more broadly: T cells, B-cell-depleted T cells, or PBMCs supplied cDNA or gDNA.

This table comes from immunoSEQ multiplex PCR, and its TCRdb copy is limited to in-frame clones, with some not included. The sample contains about 380,000 clones, more than 70% of which appear only once. Source material: PBMCs or T cells enriched from blood (not recorded which). This receptor was taken from a man aged 25 to 40 who had recovered from COVID-19. The chain couples TRBV27 to TRBJ1-5, with D hard to call. CDR3 sequence: CASSPTGFGPQHF. The DNA for the CDR3 is TGTGCCAGCAGTCCCACCGGTTTCGGGCCCCAGCATTTT.